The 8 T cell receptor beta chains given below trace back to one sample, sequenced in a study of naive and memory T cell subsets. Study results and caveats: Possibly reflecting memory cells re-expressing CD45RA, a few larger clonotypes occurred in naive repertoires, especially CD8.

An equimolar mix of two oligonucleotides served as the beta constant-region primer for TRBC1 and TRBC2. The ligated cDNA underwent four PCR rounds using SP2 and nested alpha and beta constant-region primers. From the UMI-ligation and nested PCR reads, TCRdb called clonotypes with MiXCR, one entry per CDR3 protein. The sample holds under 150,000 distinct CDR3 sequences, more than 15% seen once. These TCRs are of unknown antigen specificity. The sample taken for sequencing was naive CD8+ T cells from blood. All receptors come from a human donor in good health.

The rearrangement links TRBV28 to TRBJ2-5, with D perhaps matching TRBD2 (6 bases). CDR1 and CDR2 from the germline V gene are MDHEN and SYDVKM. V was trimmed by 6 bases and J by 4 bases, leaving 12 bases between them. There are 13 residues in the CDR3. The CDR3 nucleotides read TGTGCCAGCAGGACTTCCGGGGGAGAGACCCAGTACTTC. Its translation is CASRTSGGETQYF.

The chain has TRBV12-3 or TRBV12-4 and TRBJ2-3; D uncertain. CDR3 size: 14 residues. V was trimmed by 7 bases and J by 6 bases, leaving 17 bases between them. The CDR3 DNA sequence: TGTGCCAGCAACTCTCTAGGGCCTGTCGATACGCAGTATTTT. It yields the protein CASNSLGPVDTQYF.

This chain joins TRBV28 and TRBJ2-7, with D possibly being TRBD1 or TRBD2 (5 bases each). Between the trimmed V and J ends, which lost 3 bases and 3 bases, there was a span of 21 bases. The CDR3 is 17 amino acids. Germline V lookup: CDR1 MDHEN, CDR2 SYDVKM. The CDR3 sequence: CASSFPRDGRPLYEQYF. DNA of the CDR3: TGTGCCAGCAGTTTCCCCCGGGACGGAAGGCCCCTCTACGAGCAGTACTTC.

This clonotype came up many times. DNA for the CDR3: TGTGCCAGTACGTTCGGCTCTGGGGCCAACGTCCTGACTTTC. Its translation: CASTFGSGANVLTF. This chain joins TRBV19 and TRBJ2-6; D is ambiguous. This CDR3 spans 14 amino acids. Germline V CDR1 and CDR2: LNHDA, SQIVND (reference sequence). Trimming shortened V by 7 bases and J by 0 bases, and 7 bases separated the two germline ends.

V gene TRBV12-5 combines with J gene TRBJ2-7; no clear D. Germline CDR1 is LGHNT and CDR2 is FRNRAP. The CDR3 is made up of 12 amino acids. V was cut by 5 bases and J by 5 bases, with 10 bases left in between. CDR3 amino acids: CASGPWRNEQYF. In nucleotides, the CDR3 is TGTGCTAGTGGTCCGTGGCGGAACGAGCAGTACTTC.

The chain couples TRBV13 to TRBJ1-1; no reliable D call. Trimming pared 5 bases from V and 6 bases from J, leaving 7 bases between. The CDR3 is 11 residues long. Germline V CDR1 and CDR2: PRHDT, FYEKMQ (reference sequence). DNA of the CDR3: TGTGCCAGCAGCCCAGATGCTGAAGCTTTCTTT. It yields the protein CASSPDAEAFF.

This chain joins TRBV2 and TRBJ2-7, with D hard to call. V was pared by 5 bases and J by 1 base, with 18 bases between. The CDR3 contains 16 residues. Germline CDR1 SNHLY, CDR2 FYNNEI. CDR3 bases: TGTGCCAGCAGTACCAGCCGCCACATAAGATCCTACGAGCAGTACTTC. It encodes CASSTSRHIRSYEQYF.

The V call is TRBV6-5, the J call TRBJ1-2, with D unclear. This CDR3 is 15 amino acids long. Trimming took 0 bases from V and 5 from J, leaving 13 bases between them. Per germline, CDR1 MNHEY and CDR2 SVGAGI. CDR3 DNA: TGTGCCAGCAGTTACTCAGACGGGATCAGTTATGGCTACACCTTC. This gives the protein CASSYSDGISYGYTF.